This TCR beta chain was documented in a study of blood T cell repertoires in COVID-19. Germline CDR1 and CDR2: KGHDR and SFDVKD. The CDR3 sequence is 16 residues long. V shed 5 bases, J shed 0 bases, and the junction held 1 base outside the gene matches. Individuals aged roughly 18 to 95 years were recruited from approximately 24 US areas. Authors' analysis steps: Reference gene primers were amplified, and this amplification served to estimate nucleated cell counts. Produced via immunoSEQ multiplex PCR; TCRdb's table is partial and in-frame only. The D gene and trimming were derived from the DNA, and the V and J assignments and clone size from that table. This sample yields 300,000 to 500,000 clones, of which approximately 90% are seen a single time; over 0.9% belongs to the top ten.

The source is a woman aged 25 to 45 with acute COVID-19. This chain links TRBV24-1 with TRBJ2-2; 11 bases map to TRBD2. The sequenced sample was PBMCs or T cells enriched from blood (not recorded which). DNA of the CDR3: TGTGCCACCAGTGCTAGCGGGAGGACGAACACCGGGGAGCTGTTTTTT. Translating it yields CATSASGRTNTGELFF.